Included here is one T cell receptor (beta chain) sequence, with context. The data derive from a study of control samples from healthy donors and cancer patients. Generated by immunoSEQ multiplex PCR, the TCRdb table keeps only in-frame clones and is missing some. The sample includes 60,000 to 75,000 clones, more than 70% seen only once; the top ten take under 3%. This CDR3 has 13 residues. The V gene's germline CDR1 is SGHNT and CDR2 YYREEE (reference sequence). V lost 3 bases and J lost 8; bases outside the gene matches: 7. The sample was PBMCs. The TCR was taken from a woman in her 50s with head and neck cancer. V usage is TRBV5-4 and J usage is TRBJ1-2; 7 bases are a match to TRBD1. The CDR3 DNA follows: TGTGCCAGCAGCTCTACAGGGGAAAGGGGCTACACCTTC. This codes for CASSSTGERGYTF. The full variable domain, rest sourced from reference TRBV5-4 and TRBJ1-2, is ETGVTQSPTHLIKTRGQQVTLRCSSQSGHNTVSWYQQALGQGPQFIFQYYREEENGRGNFPPRFSGLQFPNYSSELNVNALELDDSALYLCASSSTGERGYTFGSGTRLTVV.